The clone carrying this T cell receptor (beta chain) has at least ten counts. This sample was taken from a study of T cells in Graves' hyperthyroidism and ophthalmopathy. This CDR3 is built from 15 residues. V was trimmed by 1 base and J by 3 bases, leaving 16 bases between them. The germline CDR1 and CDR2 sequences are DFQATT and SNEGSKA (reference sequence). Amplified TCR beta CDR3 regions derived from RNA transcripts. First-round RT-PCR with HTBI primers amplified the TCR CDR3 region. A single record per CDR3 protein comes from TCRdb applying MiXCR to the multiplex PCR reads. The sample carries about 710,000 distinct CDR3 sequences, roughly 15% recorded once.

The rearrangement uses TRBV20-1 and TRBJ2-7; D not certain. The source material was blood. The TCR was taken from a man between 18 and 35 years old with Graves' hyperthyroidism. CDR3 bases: TGCAGTGCTAGAGGATGGGGTGCTACCGACTACGAGCAGTACTTC. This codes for CSARGWGATDYEQYF.